This note documents a single TCR beta chain sequence. This specimen belongs to a study of cytomegalovirus exposure and HLA in healthy donors. V shed 0 bases and J 1 base; nucleotides not matched to a gene: 3. The CDR3 extends over 17 amino acids. Germline V gene data show CDR1 as LGHNA and CDR2 as YNFKEQ. Primers for the PCR totalled 60 Vbeta and 13 Jbeta. Profiling relied on immunoSEQ multiplex PCR, and the TCRdb table lists in-frame clones only, not all of them. The sample lists 100,000 to 150,000 clones, less than 80% seen once, with about 1.8% in the top ten. The TCR comes from a man aged 45-65 years in good health and CMV-seronegative. V and J are TRBV4-2 and TRBJ2-1, with 10 bases fitting TRBD1. The specimen sequenced was PBMCs. The CDR3 region has the DNA TGTGCCAGCAGCCAAGAGGTGGGACAGGGGTCCTACAATGAGCAGTTCTTC. Its translation: CASSQEVGQGSYNEQFF.